This record looks at one TCR beta chain sequence and its context. Germline V gene lookup returns CDR1 SNHLY and CDR2 FYNNEI. The V segment lost 6 bases and the J segment 5 bases; nucleotides outside the gene matches: 3. The CDR3 has 13 residues. The record originates from a study of T cells after posttransplantation cyclophosphamide. The assay was immunoSEQ multiplex PCR, and TCRdb's table has in-frame clones only and misses some. The data show roughly 23,000 clones, with around 97% seen just once and around 0.14% held by the top ten. Cells defined as naive were viable CD3+CD4+ or CD3+CD8+ and CCR7+CD45RA+CD45RO-CD95-CD27+CD28+.

The chain is built from TRBV2 and TRBJ2-3, with 9 positions matching TRBD1. This receptor was taken from a man aged 50-59 years in good health, CMV-negative, and a related stem cell transplant donor. Sequencing was carried out using naive CD4+ T cells sorted from PBMCs. The CDR3 protein is CASRDRGRDTQYF. The CDR3 coding sequence is TGTGCCAGCAGGGACAGGGGCAGAGATACGCAGTATTTT.